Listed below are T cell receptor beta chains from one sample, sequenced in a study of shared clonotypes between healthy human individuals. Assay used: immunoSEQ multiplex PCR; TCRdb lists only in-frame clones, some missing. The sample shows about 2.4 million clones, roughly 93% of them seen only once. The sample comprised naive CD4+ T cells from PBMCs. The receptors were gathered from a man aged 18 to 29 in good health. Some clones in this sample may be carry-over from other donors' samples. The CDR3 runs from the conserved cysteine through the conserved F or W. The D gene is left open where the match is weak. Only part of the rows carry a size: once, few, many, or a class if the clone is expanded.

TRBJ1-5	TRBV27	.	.	TGTGCCAGCAGCCCCATCAGGAGGGGCCGAGATCAGCCCCAGCATTTT	CASSPIRRGRDQPQHF
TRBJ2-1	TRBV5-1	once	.	TGCGCCAGCAGCTTGGCCGCAGAAAACAATGAGCAGTTCTTC	CASSLAAENNEQFF
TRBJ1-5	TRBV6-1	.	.	TGTGCCAGCAGTGAGCGTTCCCGCCCCCACGGGGAAGGTAATCAGCCCCAGCATTTT	CASSERSRPHGEGNQPQHF
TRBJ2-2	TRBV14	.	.	TGTGCCAGCAGCCAATCAGTTACGAACACCGGGGAGCTGTTTTTT	CASSQSVTNTGELFF
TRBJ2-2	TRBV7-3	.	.	TGTGCCAGCAGCCCTTCATGGAACACCGGGGAGCTGTTTTTT	CASSPSWNTGELFF
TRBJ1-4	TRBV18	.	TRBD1	TGTGCCAGCTCACCGCAGGGGGCAGAAGCAACTAATGAAAAACTGTTTTTT	CASSPQGAEATNEKLFF
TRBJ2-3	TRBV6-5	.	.	TGTGCCAGCAGTTACGTCGGCAGGCGCCGCACAGATACGCAGTATTTT	CASSYVGRRRTDTQYF
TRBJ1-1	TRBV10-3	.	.	TGTGCCATCAGAGGGGGAGCTGAAGCTTTCTTT	CAIRGGAEAFF
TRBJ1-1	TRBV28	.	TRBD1	TGTGCCAGCAGTTTCCTAGACAGGGGGCCTCACCATTTT	CASSFLDRGPHHF
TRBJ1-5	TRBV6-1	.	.	TGTGCCAGCAGTGGGCACAGTAGCAATCAGCCCCAGCATTTT	CASSGHSSNQPQHF
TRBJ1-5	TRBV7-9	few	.	TGTGCCAGCAGCCTGGGTGGGCCCCAGCATTTT	CASSLGGPQHF
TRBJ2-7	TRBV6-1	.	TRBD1	TGTGCCAGCACGATCACAGGGGGCCGTGAGCAGTACTTC	CASTITGGREQYF
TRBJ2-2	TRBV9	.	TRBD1	TGTGCCAGCAGCGCCCGGGGACAGGTTTTCTTAAACACCGGGGAGCTGTTTTTT	CASSARGQVFLNTGELFF
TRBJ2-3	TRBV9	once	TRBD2	TGTGCCAGCAGCCCCGGACTAGCGGGAGGGTTCACTTCAGATACGCAGTATTTT	CASSPGLAGGFTSDTQYF
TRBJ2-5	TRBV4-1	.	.	TGCGCCAGCAGCCAAGATAAAAGTATAGAGACCCAGTACTTC	CASSQDKSIETQYF
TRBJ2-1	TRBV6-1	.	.	TGTGCCAGCAGTGTATTCAGGGGATCTGACAATGAGCAGTTCTTC	CASSVFRGSDNEQFF
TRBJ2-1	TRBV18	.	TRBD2	TGTGCCAGCTCACCAAGGACTAGCGGGTTGAGCTCCTACAATGAGCAGTTCTTC	CASSPRTSGLSSYNEQFF
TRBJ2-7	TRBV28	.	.	TGTGCCAGCAGAACCTCAGGAGGATATTCCTACGAGCAGTACTTC	CASRTSGGYSYEQYF
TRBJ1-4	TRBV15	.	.	TGTGCCACCAGCAGAGCTGGGGTCGGTGAAAAACTGTTTTTT	CATSRAGVGEKLFF
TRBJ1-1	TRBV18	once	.	TGTGCCAGCTCACCCTTACAGGGAGTTGCTGATGAAGCTTTCTTT	CASSPLQGVADEAFF
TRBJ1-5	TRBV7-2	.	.	TGTGCCAGCAGCCCTCTGCCCCGGGACATCTATCTAACCAATCAGCCCCAGCATTTT	CASSPLPRDIYLTNQPQHF
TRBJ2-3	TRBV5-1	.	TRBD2	TGCGCCAGCAGCCCCGGGGTAGCGGGAGGCACAGATACGCAGTATTTT	CASSPGVAGGTDTQYF
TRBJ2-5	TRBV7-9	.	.	TGTGCCAGCAGCTTAGGGACAAACCAAGAGACCCAGTACTTC	CASSLGTNQETQYF
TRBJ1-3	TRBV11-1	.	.	TGTGCCAGCAGCCTCTCCCTGGGAAACACCATATATTTT	CASSLSLGNTIYF
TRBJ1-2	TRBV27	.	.	TGTGCCAGCAGTTTATATCCCCGGCAGTCAAACTATGGCTACACCTTC	CASSLYPRQSNYGYTF
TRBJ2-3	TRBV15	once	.	TGTGCCACCAGCAGAAACTCGGGAGTAGGCACAGATACGCAGTATTTT	CATSRNSGVGTDTQYF
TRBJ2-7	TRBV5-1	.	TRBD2	TGCGCCAGCAGCCAGCGGGGCAGCTCCTACGAGCAGTACTTC	CASSQRGSSYEQYF
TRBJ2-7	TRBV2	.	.	TGTGCCAGCAGCCCACAAGTACGCGAGCAGTACTTC	CASSPQVREQYF
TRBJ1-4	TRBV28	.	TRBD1	TGTGCCAGCAGTCCTCCCGACGGGACAGGGGGTGAAAAACTGTTTTTT	CASSPPDGTGGEKLFF
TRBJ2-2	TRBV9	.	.	TGTGCCAGCACAAAGGGCGGGGAGCTGTTTTTT	CASTKGGELFF
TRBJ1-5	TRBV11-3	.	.	TGTGCCAGCAGCTTAGGCGGGTTACGAACTGGAAGGCCCCAGCATTTT	CASSLGGLRTGRPQHF
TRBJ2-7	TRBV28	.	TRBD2	TGTGCCAGCAGTTGGGCAGAGGGACTAGCGGGATCCTACGAGCAGTACTTC	CASSWAEGLAGSYEQYF
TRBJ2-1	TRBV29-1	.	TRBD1	TGCAGCGTTGCAACAGGGGGGAGCTCCTACAATGAGCAGTTCTTC	CSVATGGSSYNEQFF
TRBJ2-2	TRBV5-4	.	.	TGTGCCAGCAGCCTTGGGGCCCATATTAAGGACGGGGAGCTGTTTTTT	CASSLGAHIKDGELFF
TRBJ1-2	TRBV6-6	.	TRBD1	TGTGCCAGCAGTTACTTCGGGCAGGGGGATGGCTACACCTTC	CASSYFGQGDGYTF
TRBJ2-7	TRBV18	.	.	TGTGCCAGCTCACCACCGGGACAATCGAAGCAGTACTTC	CASSPPGQSKQYF
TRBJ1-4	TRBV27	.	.	TGTGCCAGCAGTAGTTATATGGGGCGCGCTGAACTGTTTTTT	CASSSYMGRAELFF
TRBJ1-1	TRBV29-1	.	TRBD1	TGCAGCGCCCTCAACAGGGGGCGGACTGAAGCTTTCTTT	CSALNRGRTEAFF
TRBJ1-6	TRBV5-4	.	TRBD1	TGTGCCAGCAGCGACAGATCCGGGACAGCTTATAATTCACCCCTCCACTTT	CASSDRSGTAYNSPLHF
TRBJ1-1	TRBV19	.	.	TGTGCCAGTAGCAGGATCTGGAGGGCGATGAACACTGAAGCTTTCTTT	CASSRIWRAMNTEAFF
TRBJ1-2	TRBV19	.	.	TGTGCCAGTAGTATTTTTGGGGGCGACTATGGCTACACCTTC	CASSIFGGDYGYTF